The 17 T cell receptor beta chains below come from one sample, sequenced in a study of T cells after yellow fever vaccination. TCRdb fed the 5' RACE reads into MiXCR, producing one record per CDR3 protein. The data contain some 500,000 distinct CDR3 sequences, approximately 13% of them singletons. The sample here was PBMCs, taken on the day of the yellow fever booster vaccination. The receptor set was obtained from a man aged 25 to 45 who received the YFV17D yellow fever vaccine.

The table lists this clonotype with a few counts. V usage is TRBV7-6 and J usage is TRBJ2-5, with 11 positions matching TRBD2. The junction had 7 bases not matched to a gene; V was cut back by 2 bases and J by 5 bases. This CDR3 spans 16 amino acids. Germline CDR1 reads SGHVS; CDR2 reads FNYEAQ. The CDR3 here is CASSLLRLAGGETQYF. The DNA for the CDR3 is TGTGCCAGCAGCTTATTGCGGCTAGCGGGAGGTGAGACCCAGTACTTC.

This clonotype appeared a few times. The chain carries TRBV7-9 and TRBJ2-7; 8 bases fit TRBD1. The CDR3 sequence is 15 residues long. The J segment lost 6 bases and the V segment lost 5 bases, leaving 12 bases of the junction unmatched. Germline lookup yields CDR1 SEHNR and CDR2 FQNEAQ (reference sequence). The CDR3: CASSPQGQVALEQYF. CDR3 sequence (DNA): TGTGCCAGCAGCCCCCAGGGACAGGTAGCTCTCGAGCAGTACTTC.

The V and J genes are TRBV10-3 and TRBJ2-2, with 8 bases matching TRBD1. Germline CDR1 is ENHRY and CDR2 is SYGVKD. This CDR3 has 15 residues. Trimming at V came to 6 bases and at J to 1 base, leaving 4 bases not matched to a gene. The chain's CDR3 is CAISLGTGNTGELFF. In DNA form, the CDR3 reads TGTGCCATCAGCTTGGGGACAGGGAACACCGGGGAGCTGTTTTTT.

CDR3 loop: CASSYGSINQPQHF. The CDR3 nucleotides are TGTGCCAGCAGTTACGGTAGTATCAATCAGCCCCAGCATTTT. The gene calls are TRBV6-5 and TRBJ1-5; unclear D gene. The length of the CDR3 is 14 residues. V was clipped by 2 bases and J by 3 bases, with 8 bases between them. CDR1 MNHEY and CDR2 SVGAGI come from the germline V gene.

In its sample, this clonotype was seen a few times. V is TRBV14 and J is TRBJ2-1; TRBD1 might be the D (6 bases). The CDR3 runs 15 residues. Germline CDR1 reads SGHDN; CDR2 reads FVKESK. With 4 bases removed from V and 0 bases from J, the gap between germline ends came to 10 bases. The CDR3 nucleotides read TGTGCCAGCAGCCCAGGGGACCTCTCCTACAATGAGCAGTTCTTC. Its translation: CASSPGDLSYNEQFF.

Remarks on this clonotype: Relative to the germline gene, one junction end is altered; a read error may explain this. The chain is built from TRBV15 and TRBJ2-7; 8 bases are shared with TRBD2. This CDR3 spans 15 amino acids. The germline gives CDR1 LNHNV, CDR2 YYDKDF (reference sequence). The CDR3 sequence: CATTRDRGGFYEQYF. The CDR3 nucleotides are TGTGCCACCACCAGAGATCGGGGGGGGTTCTACGAGCAGTACTTC. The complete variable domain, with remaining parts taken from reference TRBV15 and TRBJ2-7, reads DAMVIQNPRYQVTQFGKPVTLSCSQTLNHNVMYWYQQKSSQAPKLLFHYYDKDFNNEADTPDNFQSRRPNTSFCFLDIRSPGLGDTAMYLCATTRDRGGFYEQYFGPGTRLTVT.

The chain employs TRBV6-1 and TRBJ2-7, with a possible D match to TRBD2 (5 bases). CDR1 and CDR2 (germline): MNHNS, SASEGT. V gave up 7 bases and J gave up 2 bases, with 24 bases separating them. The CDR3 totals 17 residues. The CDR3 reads CASTLRARRTETYEQYF. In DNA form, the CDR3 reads TGTGCCAGCACCCTTCGGGCGAGGAGGACGGAGACCTACGAGCAGTACTTC.

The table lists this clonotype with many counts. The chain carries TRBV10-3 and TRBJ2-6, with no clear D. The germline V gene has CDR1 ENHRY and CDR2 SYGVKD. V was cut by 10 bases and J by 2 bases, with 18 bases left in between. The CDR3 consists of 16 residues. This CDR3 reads CATPRPPTAGANVLTF. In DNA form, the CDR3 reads TGTGCCACCCCCAGGCCCCCAACCGCTGGGGCCAACGTCCTGACTTTC.

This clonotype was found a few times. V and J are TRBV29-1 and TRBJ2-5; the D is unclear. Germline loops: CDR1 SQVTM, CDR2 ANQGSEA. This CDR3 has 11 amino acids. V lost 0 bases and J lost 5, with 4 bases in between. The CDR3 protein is CSVEEFETQYF. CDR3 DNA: TGCAGCGTTGAAGAGTTTGAGACCCAGTACTTC.

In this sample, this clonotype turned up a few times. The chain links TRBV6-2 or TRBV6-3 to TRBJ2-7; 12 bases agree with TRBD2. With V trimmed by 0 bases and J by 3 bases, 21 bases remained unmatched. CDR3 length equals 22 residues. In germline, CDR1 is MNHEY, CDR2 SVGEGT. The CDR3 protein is CASSYSSPRPPKLAGGDYEQYF. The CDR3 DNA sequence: TGTGCCAGCAGTTACTCGAGTCCCCGACCACCGAAACTAGCGGGAGGCGACTACGAGCAGTACTTC.

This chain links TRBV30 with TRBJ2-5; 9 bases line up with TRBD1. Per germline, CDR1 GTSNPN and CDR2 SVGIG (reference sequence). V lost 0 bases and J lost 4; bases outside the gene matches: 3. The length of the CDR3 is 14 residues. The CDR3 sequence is CAWSVTGGIETQYF. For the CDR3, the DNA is TGTGCCTGGAGTGTAACAGGGGGCATAGAGACCCAGTACTTC.

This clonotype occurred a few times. The CDR3 protein is CASSRTSSNYEQYF. The DNA for the CDR3 is TGTGCCAGCAGCAGGACTAGCTCCAACTACGAGCAGTACTTC. V is TRBV7-8 and J is TRBJ2-7; 8 nucleotides match TRBD2. The junction had 6 bases not matched to a gene; V was cut back by 5 bases and J by 3 bases. CDR3 length: 14 residues. The germline gives CDR1 SGHVS, CDR2 FQNEAQ.

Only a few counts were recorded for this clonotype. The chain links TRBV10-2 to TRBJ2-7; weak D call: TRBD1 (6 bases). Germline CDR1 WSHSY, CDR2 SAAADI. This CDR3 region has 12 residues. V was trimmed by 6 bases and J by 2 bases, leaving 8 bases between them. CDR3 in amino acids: CASSGTPYEQYF. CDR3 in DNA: TGCGCCAGCAGCGGGACACCCTACGAGCAGTACTTC.

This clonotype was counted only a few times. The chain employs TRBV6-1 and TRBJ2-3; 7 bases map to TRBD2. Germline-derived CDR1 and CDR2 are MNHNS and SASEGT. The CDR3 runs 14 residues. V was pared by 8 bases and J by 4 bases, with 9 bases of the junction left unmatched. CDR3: CASVKAGAPDTQYF. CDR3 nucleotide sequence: TGTGCCAGCGTGAAGGCGGGAGCTCCAGATACGCAGTATTTT.

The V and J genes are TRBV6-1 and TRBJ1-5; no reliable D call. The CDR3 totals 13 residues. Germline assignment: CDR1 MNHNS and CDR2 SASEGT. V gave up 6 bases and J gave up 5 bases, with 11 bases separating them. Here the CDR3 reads CASSRHDDQPQHF. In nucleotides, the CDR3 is TGTGCCAGCAGCCGCCACGATGATCAGCCCCAGCATTTT.

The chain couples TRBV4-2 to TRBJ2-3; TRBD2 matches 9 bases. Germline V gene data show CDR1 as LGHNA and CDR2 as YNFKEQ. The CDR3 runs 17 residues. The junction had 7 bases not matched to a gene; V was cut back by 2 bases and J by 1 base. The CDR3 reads CASSQRSAGGGTDTQYF. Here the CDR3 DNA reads TGTGCCAGCAGCCAAAGATCAGCGGGAGGCGGCACAGATACGCAGTATTTT.

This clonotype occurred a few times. DNA for the CDR3: TGTGCCAGCGGTCTAGGGGGAAGGTCAGATACGCAGTATTTT. Translation gives CASGLGGRSDTQYF. The genes are TRBV6-1 and TRBJ2-3; D perhaps matches TRBD1 (6 bases). V dropped 8 bases and J dropped 4 bases, with 16 bases sitting between them. CDR1 and CDR2 from the germline V gene are MNHNS and SASEGT. CDR3 length equals 14 residues.